The present TCR beta chain was sequenced within a study of blood T cell repertoires in COVID-19. The wider study: PBMCs, B-cell-depleted T cells, or T cells were the source of the cDNA or gDNA that made up the material.

Germline loops: CDR1 MNHEY, CDR2 SVGAGI. This CDR3 comprises 14 residues. V lost 9 bases and J 5 bases, leaving 16 bases between the germline ends. This clone was counted many times. Authors' data handling: Estimated nucleated cell counts came from reference gene primer amplification. TCRdb keeps only in-frame clones here, not all; method: immunoSEQ multiplex PCR. V and J calls and clone size come straight from that table; D and trimming were deduced from the DNA. The profile shows around 210,000 clones, about 82% of them singletons. The chain has TRBV6-5 and TRBJ1-4; D possibly corresponds to TRBD1 (5 bases). This clonotype was obtained from a man aged 45-60 years with COVID-19, enrolled during active disease. The material sequenced was peripheral blood. CDR3 sequence: CASTEWGPNEKLFF. In DNA, the CDR3 is TGTGCCAGTACCGAATGGGGCCCAAATGAAAAACTGTTTTTT.